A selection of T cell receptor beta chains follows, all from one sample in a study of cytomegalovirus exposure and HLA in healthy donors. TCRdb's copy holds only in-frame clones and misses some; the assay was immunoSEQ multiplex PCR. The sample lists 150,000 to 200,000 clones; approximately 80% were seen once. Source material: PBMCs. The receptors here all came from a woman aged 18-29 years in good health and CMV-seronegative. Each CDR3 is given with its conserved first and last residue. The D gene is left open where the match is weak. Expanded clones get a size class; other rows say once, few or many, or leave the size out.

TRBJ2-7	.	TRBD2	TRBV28	CASSQTSGNSYEQYF	TGTGCCAGCAGTCAAACTAGCGGGAACTCCTACGAGCAGTACTTC
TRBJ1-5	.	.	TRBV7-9	CASSLGAGSTGNQPQHF	TGTGCCAGCAGCTTGGGAGCCGGGAGCACCGGCAATCAGCCCCAGCATTTT
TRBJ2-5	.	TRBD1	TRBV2	CASTGGRETQYF	TGTGCCAGCACAGGGGGTAGGGAGACCCAGTACTTC
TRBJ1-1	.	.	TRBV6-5	CASSYRGGLEAFF	TGTGCCAGCAGTTACCGCGGTGGCCTCGAAGCTTTCTTT
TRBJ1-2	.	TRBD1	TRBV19	CASSINKAGGRGYTF	TGTGCCAGTAGTATAAATAAGGCAGGGGGCAGAGGCTACACCTTC
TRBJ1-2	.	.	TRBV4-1	CASSQGPGISNGYTF	TGCGCCAGCAGCCAAGGTCCGGGGATCTCTAATGGCTACACCTTC
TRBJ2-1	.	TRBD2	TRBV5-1	CASSSSGRINEQFF	TGCGCCAGCAGCTCTAGCGGGAGGATAAATGAGCAGTTCTTC
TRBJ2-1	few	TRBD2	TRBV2	CASITPGTSGRGSYNEQFF	TGTGCCAGCATTACCCCCGGGACTAGCGGGAGAGGGTCCTACAATGAGCAGTTCTTC
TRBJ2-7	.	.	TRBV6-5	CASSYSRIYEQYF	TGTGCCAGCAGTTACTCCAGGATCTACGAGCAGTACTTC
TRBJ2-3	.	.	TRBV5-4	CASSLVPQSTDTQYF	TGTGCCAGCAGCTTGGTCCCCCAGTCCACAGATACGCAGTATTTT
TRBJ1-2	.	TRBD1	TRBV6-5	CASSYSPQGANYGYTF	TGTGCCAGCAGTTACTCCCCACAGGGGGCAAACTATGGCTACACCTTC
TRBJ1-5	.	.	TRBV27	CASSDRNTLDQPQHF	TGTGCCAGCAGCGACAGGAACACTTTGGATCAGCCCCAGCATTTT
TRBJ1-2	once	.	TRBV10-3	CAISEQGPYTF	TGTGCCATCAGTGAACAGGGACCCTACACCTTC
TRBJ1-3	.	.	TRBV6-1	CASRLQGTGNTIYF	TGTGCCAGCAGACTGCAGGGAACTGGAAACACCATATATTTT
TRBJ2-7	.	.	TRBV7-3	CASSLNPGREQYF	TGTGCCAGCAGCTTAAATCCAGGTCGCGAGCAGTACTTC
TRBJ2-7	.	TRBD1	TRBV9	CASSRDRGYEQYF	TGTGCCAGCAGCCGGGACAGGGGATACGAGCAGTACTTC
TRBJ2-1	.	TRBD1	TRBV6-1	CASREPGQGTEQFF	TGTGCCAGCAGGGAGCCGGGACAGGGTACTGAGCAGTTCTTC
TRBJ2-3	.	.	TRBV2	CASRSERMTDTQYF	TGTGCCAGCAGGAGCGAGAGGATGACAGATACGCAGTATTTT
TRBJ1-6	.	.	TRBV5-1	CASSLGRGSPLHF	TGCGCCAGCAGCTTGGGGAGGGGTTCACCCCTCCACTTT
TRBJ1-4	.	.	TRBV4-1	CASRAVTNEKLFF	TGCGCCAGCAGGGCCGTAACTAATGAAAAACTGTTTTTT
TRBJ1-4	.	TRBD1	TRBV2	CASTRDSLNEKLFF	TGTGCCAGCACTAGGGACAGCCTTAATGAAAAACTGTTTTTT
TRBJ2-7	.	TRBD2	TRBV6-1	CASTRDYSVGYEQYF	TGTGCCAGCACTCGGGACTACTCCGTCGGGTACGAGCAGTACTTC
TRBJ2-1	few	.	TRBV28	CASSVAGVDEQFF	TGTGCCAGCAGTGTTGCGGGTGTCGATGAGCAGTTCTTC
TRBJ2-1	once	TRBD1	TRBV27	CASSPGTGPYNEQFF	TGTGCCAGCAGCCCAGGGACAGGGCCCTACAATGAGCAGTTCTTC
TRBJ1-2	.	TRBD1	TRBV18	CASSPNGGQGESGYTF	TGTGCCAGCTCACCAAACGGGGGACAGGGGGAGTCTGGCTACACCTTC
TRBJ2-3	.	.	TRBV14	CASSPSIQSHNTDTQYF	TGTGCCAGCAGCCCCTCCATACAGAGCCACAACACAGATACGCAGTATTTT
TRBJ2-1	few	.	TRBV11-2	CASTLTGQQFF	TGTGCCAGCACCCTGACGGGACAACAGTTCTTC
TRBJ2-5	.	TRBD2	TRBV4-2	CASSQGTSGGSETQYF	TGTGCCAGCAGCCAAGGGACTAGCGGGGGGTCGGAGACCCAGTACTTC
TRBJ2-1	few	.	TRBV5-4	CASSSDLVFYNEQFF	TGTGCCAGCAGCTCGGACTTAGTCTTTTACAATGAGCAGTTCTTC
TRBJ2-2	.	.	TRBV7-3	CASSLKRVVGLGGGELFF	TGTGCCAGCAGCCTAAAAAGGGTAGTTGGGCTGGGGGGCGGGGAGCTGTTTTTT
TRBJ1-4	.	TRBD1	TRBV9	CASSVWDRGFLGEKLFF	TGTGCCAGCAGCGTATGGGACAGGGGATTCCTGGGTGAAAAACTGTTTTTT
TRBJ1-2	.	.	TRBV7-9	CASSFRQLIGYTF	TGTGCCAGCAGCTTTCGACAGCTGATAGGCTACACCTTC
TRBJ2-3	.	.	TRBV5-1	CASSPRVLETTDTQYF	TGCGCCAGCAGCCCCCGGGTGTTGGAGACCACAGATACGCAGTATTTT
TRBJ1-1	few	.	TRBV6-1	CASSVEVNTEAFF	TGTGCCAGCAGTGTAGAGGTGAACACTGAAGCTTTCTTT
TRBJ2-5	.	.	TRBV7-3	CASSLTRTPGGETQYF	TGTGCCAGCAGCTTAACGAGGACCCCCGGGGGAGAGACCCAGTACTTC
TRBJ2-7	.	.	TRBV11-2	CASSSFRGSQFYEQYF	TGTGCCAGCAGCTCCTTTCGGGGATCCCAATTCTACGAGCAGTACTTC
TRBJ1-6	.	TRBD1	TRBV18	CASSPQQGDYNSPLHF	TGTGCCAGCTCGCCTCAACAGGGGGACTATAATTCACCCCTCCACTTT
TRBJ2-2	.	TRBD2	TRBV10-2	CASSEPPRLAGAVTGELFF	TGCGCCAGCAGTGAGCCCCCGCGGCTAGCGGGAGCGGTCACCGGGGAGCTGTTTTTT
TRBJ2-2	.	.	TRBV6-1	CASRPLARGTGELFF	TGTGCCAGCAGGCCCCTAGCGAGGGGCACCGGGGAGCTGTTTTTT
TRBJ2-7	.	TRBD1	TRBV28	CAAWGQGNYEQYF	TGTGCCGCCTGGGGACAGGGGAACTACGAGCAGTACTTC
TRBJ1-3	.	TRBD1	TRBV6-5	CASSYDRERGNTIYF	TGTGCCAGCAGTTACGACAGGGAGAGGGGAAACACCATATATTTT
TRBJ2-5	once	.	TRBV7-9	CASSLGTGIYQETQYF	TGTGCCAGCAGCTTAGGAACAGGGATTTACCAAGAGACCCAGTACTTC
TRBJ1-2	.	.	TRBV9	CASSVGGGHYGYTF	TGTGCCAGCAGCGTAGGCGGGGGCCACTATGGCTACACCTTC
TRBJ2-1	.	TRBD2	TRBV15	CATSRAGGDEQFF	TGTGCCACCAGCAGGGCGGGGGGGGATGAGCAGTTCTTC
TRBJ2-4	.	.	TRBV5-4	CASSDGGENIQYF	TGTGCCAGCAGCGACGGAGGTGAAAACATTCAGTACTTC
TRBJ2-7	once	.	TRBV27	CASSPGGYEQYF	TGTGCCAGCAGTCCCGGGGGTTACGAGCAGTACTTC
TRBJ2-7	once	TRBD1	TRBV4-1	CASSQGDSPIYEQYF	TGCGCCAGCAGCCAAGGGGACAGCCCGATCTACGAGCAGTACTTC
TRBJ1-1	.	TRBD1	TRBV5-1	CASSSLTGGTEAFF	TGCGCCAGCAGCTCCCTGACAGGGGGCACTGAAGCTTTCTTT
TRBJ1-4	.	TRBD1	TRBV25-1	CASSEYTGTGGTNEKLFF	TGTGCCAGCAGTGAATATACCGGGACAGGGGGAACTAATGAAAAACTGTTTTTT
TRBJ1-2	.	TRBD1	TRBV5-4	CASSFTGQLYGYTF	TGTGCCAGCAGCTTTACGGGACAGCTCTATGGCTACACCTTC
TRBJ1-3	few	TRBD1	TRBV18	CASSWGQASGNTIYF	TGTGCCAGCTCATGGGGACAGGCCTCTGGAAACACCATATATTTT
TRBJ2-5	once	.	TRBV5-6	CASSLNLREETQYF	TGTGCCAGCAGCTTAAATCTGCGGGAAGAGACCCAGTACTTC
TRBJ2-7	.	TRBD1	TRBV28	CAISGTGPYEQYF	TGTGCCATATCCGGGACAGGGCCCTACGAGCAGTACTTC
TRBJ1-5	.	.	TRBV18	CASSPKENQPQHF	TGTGCCAGCTCACCAAAGGAGAATCAGCCCCAGCATTTT
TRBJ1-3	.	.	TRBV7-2	CASSLEDSGILSGNTIYF	TGTGCCAGCAGCTTAGAGGACAGTGGGATACTCTCTGGAAACACCATATATTTT
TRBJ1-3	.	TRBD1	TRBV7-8	CASSPRRQGARGNTIYF	TGTGCCAGCAGCCCGCGAAGACAGGGGGCGCGTGGAAACACCATATATTTT
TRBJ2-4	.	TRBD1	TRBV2	CASARDRVSKNIQYF	TGTGCCAGCGCACGGGACAGGGTCTCCAAAAACATTCAGTACTTC